This TCR beta chain was obtained from a study of T-cell reconstitution after alpha-beta-depleted transplantation in children. General observations from the study: At the one-year point after transplant, T-cell counts and TCRbeta diversity were found to come mostly from T cells that had been newly produced. Several patients had high TCRbeta diversity at day 60; it came from surviving recipient T cells and thymic progenitors. Two months or so post-transplant, alpha-beta T cells reportedly derived from several hundred expanded graft clones.

The TCRbeta library was prepared with unique molecular identifiers. TCRdb processed the PCR reads anew with MiXCR; each CDR3 protein has one entry. The sample consists of roughly 7,900 distinct CDR3 sequences, 12% of them appearing once. This clonotype was picked up a small number of times. Its matching antigen is unknown. The CDR3 has 16 residues. J lost 5 bases, V lost 8 bases, and 16 bases had no gene match. The germline V gene encodes CDR1 SGHTA and CDR2 FQGTGA. This specimen consisted of PBMCs, mostly from graft donor cells, obtained 60 days after TCRalphabeta/CD19-depleted stem cell transplant. This chain joins TRBV7-3 and TRBJ2-7; 9 nucleotides agree with TRBD2. This TCR derives from a patient aged 2-10 years who had a stem cell transplant for inherited bone marrow failure, so the T cells may come from the graft donor. CDR3 amino acids: CASGPGRLAGTHEQYF. CDR3 sequence (DNA): TGTGCCAGCGGCCCGGGAAGGCTAGCGGGGACTCACGAGCAGTACTTC. Variable domain in full (rest from reference TRBV7-3 and TRBJ2-7): GAGVSQTPSNKVTEKGKYVELRCDPISGHTALYWYRQSLGQGPEFLIYFQGTGAADDSGLPNDRFFAVRPEGSVSTLKIQRTERGDSAVYLCASGPGRLAGTHEQYFGPGTRLTVT.